What follows are 26 T cell receptor beta chains derived from one specimen sequenced in a study of cytomegalovirus exposure and HLA in healthy donors (dated by TCRdb to the late 2010s). To prepare the library, the immunoSEQ multiplex PCR assay was applied. The immuneACCESS repertoire file appears here via TCRdb, limited to in-frame rearrangements. These files lack a portion of the clones; in checked studies, under half of the deficit traces to unresolved V genes, and the cause of the others is not known. This sample comprises 150,000 to 250,000 clones, more than 65% of them detected only once. The top ten clones comprise roughly an eighth of the sample. The sequencing input was PBMCs. All receptors come from a woman between 25 and 40 years old in good health and CMV-seropositive.

The genes are TRBV11-3 and TRBJ2-1; 8 bases map to TRBD1. CDR1 is SGHNT, CDR2 YENEEA, per germline. Trimming took 2 bases from V and 2 from J; bases not matched to a gene: 5. This CDR3 has 16 amino acids. Written as DNA, the CDR3 is TGTGCCAGCAGCTTACGTGAGGGACAGGCCTACAATGAGCAGTTCTTC. Protein product: CASSLREGQAYNEQFF.

V gene TRBV5-8 combines with J gene TRBJ2-7, with 7 bases identical to TRBD2. Germline CDR1 and CDR2: SGHTS and YDEGEE. The CDR3 is 17 residues long. V shed 3 bases, J shed 3 bases, and the junction held 15 bases outside the gene matches. CDR3 DNA: TGTGCCAGCAGCTCCGACATGTCGGGGGGAATTTACTACGAGCAGTACTTC. This gives the protein CASSSDMSGGIYYEQYF. Together with reference TRBV5-8 and TRBJ2-7, the CDR3 gives the full variable domain: EAGVTQSPTHLIKTRGQQATLRCSPISGHTSVYWYQQALGLGLQFLLWYDEGEERNRGNFPPRFSGRQFPNYSSELNVNALELEDSALYLCASSSDMSGGIYYEQYFGPGTRLTVT.

This clone has at least ten counts. The chain is built from TRBV2 and TRBJ2-1, with TRBD1 matching 7 bases. V shed 9 bases and J 7 bases; nucleotides not matched to a gene: 9. CDR1 and CDR2 from the germline V gene are SNHLY and FYNNEI. This CDR3 region has 13 residues. For the CDR3, the DNA is TGTGCCAGTAGTACCAACAGGGGAAATGAGCAGTTCTTC. It translates to CASSTNRGNEQFF.

The sample holds a few counts of this clone. The V call is TRBV27, the J call TRBJ1-2; tentatively, D is TRBD1 (6 bases). Trimming shortened V by 6 bases and J by 4 bases, and 12 bases separated the two germline ends. The CDR3 totals 13 residues. CDR1 is MNHEY, CDR2 SMNVEV, per germline (reference sequence). In nucleotides, the CDR3 is TGTGCCAGCAGCATTAGGGGGGGCTATGGCTACACCTTC. It encodes CASSIRGGYGYTF.

The chain couples TRBV5-1 to TRBJ1-3, with 7 bases identical to TRBD1. The CDR3 spans 18 residues. J was trimmed by 4 bases and V by 4 bases; bases with no gene match: 17. The germline V gene has CDR1 SGHRS and CDR2 YFSETQ. CDR3 protein: CASSVTYTGVQSGNTIYF. The DNA for the CDR3 is TGCGCCAGCAGCGTCACGTACACAGGGGTCCAAAGCGGAAACACCATATATTTT. Variable domain in full (rest from reference TRBV5-1 and TRBJ1-3): KAGVTQTPRYLIKTRGQQVTLSCSPISGHRSVSWYQQTPGQGLQFLFEYFSETQRNKGNFPGRFSGRQFSNSRSEMNVSTLELGDSALYLCASSVTYTGVQSGNTIYFGEGSWLTVV.

V is TRBV19 and J is TRBJ1-2, with no clear D. This CDR3 spans 13 amino acids. CDR1 is LNHDA and CDR2 is SQIVND in the germline V gene (reference sequence). V was pared by 3 bases and J by 6 bases, with 11 bases between. The DNA for the CDR3 is TGTGCCAGTAGTATCGGTATTAAAAATGGCTACACCTTC. It codes for CASSIGIKNGYTF.

V usage is TRBV20-1 and J usage is TRBJ2-7; D perhaps matches TRBD2 (5 bases). CDR3 length: 10 amino acids. The germline V and J ends were trimmed by 6 bases and 9 bases, with 12 bases remaining between them. The germline gives CDR1 DFQATT, CDR2 SNEGSKA (reference sequence). The CDR3 here is CSALRGGQYF. The CDR3 nucleotides read TGCAGTGCACTTCGCGGAGGGCAGTACTTC.

In this sample, this clone turned up a few times. V and J are TRBV5-6 and TRBJ1-2, with 9 positions matching TRBD1. The germline V gene encodes CDR1 SGHDT and CDR2 YYEEEE. J was trimmed by 4 bases and V by 4 bases; bases with no gene match: 8. The CDR3 extends over 15 amino acids. The CDR3 nucleotides are TGTGCCAGCAGCACCGGGACAGGGAGTACCTATGGCTACACCTTC. Translation: CASSTGTGSTYGYTF.

The genes are TRBV28 and TRBJ2-5, with no clear D. CDR1 is MDHEN and CDR2 is SYDVKM in the germline V gene. V lost 6 bases to trimming and J lost 7 bases, with 9 bases between them. This CDR3 contains 11 residues. The CDR3 DNA reads as TGTGCCAGCAGCCGAACAAGGACCCAGTACTTC. Its protein is CASSRTRTQYF.

The chain has TRBV2 and TRBJ2-1; a possible D gene is TRBD2 (5 bases). Germline V gene data show CDR1 as SNHLY and CDR2 as FYNNEI. V shed 3 bases and J shed 10 bases, with 7 bases lying between them. The CDR3 length is 11 residues. The CDR3 DNA sequence: TGTGCCAGCAGTGAGAGGAGGGAGCAGTTCTTC. Its translation is CASSERREQFF.

The chain combines TRBV18 with TRBJ1-1; D not resolved. The CDR3 has 11 residues. Trimming removed 4 bases from V and 8 bases from J, with 8 bases in between. The germline gives CDR1 KGHSH, CDR2 LQKENI. The CDR3 protein is CASSRSQEAFF. CDR3 nucleotide sequence: TGTGCCAGCTCACGCTCACAAGAAGCTTTCTTT.

This sequence joins TRBV7-9 and TRBJ2-7, with D unclear. V was clipped by 5 bases and J by 3 bases, with 11 bases between them. The CDR3 is 13 residues long. CDR1 SEHNR and CDR2 FQNEAQ come from the germline V gene (reference sequence). CDR3 nucleotide sequence: TGTGCCAGCAGCCCCCAGCGAGTCTACGAGCAGTACTTC. This encodes CASSPQRVYEQYF.

The chain carries TRBV9 and TRBJ2-1, with 10 bases lining up with TRBD2. With V trimmed by 0 bases and J by 0 bases, 12 bases remained unmatched. The CDR3 is 20 amino acids. Germline V gene lookup returns CDR1 SGDLS and CDR2 YYNGEE. CDR3 sequence: CASSVVGSSSGRPSYNEQFF. The CDR3 DNA is TGTGCCAGCAGCGTAGTTGGGTCTTCTAGCGGGAGACCCTCCTACAATGAGCAGTTCTTC. Complete variable domain (other parts from reference TRBV9 and TRBJ2-1): DSGVTQTPKHLITATGQRVTLRCSPRSGDLSVYWYQQSLDQGLQFLIQYYNGEERAKGNILERFSAQQFPDLHSELNLSSLELGDSALYFCASSVVGSSSGRPSYNEQFFGPGTRLTVL.

This clone was detected only once. The V gene is TRBV6-5, the J gene TRBJ2-4, with D perhaps matching TRBD2 (5 bases). The CDR3 sequence is 16 residues long. CDR1 MNHEY and CDR2 SVGAGI come from the germline V gene. V was clipped by 0 bases and J by 0 bases, with 9 bases between them. The CDR3 reads CASSYSVGVAKNIQYF. The CDR3 bases are TGTGCCAGCAGTTACTCGGTCGGGGTAGCCAAAAACATTCAGTACTTC.

This chain joins TRBV10-1 and TRBJ1-2; weak D call: TRBD1 (5 bases). From germline, CDR1 is WNHNN and CDR2 SYGVQD (reference sequence). CDR3 length: 12 residues. The V end lost 3 bases, the J end lost 8 bases, and 10 bases lay between the germline ends. In DNA, the CDR3 is TGCGCCAGCAGTGATGGAGGGGCGGGCTACACCTTC. It translates to CASSDGGAGYTF.

The rearrangement uses TRBV29-1 and TRBJ1-1; TRBD1 matches at 7 bases. This CDR3 contains 14 residues. Germline assignment: CDR1 SQVTM and CDR2 ANQGSEA. After removal of 6 bases from V and 3 bases from J, the junction contained 10 bases not matched to a gene. CDR3: CSVEQGSADTEAFF. As DNA, the CDR3 is TGCAGCGTAGAACAGGGGAGCGCGGACACTGAAGCTTTCTTT. The whole variable domain, remainder taken from reference TRBV29-1 and TRBJ1-1, is SAVISQKPSRDICQRGTSLTIQCQVDSQVTMMFWYRQQPGQSLTLIATANQGSEATYESGFVIDKFPISRPNLTFSTLTVSNMSPEDSSIYLCSVEQGSADTEAFFGQGTRLTVV.

This clone was seen more than once but under ten times. The rearrangement links TRBV11-2 to TRBJ2-7; 7 nucleotides match TRBD1. The CDR3 spans 13 residues. Germline CDR1 and CDR2: SGHAT and FQNNGV. Trimming took 5 bases from V and 3 from J; bases not matched to a gene: 4. The CDR3 DNA sequence: TGTGCCAGCAGCACCGGGACAGACTACGAGCAGTACTTC. Translation gives CASSTGTDYEQYF. The full variable domain, rest sourced from reference TRBV11-2 and TRBJ2-7, is EAGVAQSPRYKIIEKRQSVAFWCNPISGHATLYWYQQILGQGPKLLIQFQNNGVVDDSQLPKDRFSAERLKGVDSTLKIQPAKLEDSAVYLCASSTGTDYEQYFGPGTRLTVT.

The rearrangement uses TRBV2 and TRBJ1-5; TRBD1 aligns across 9 bases. CDR1 is SNHLY and CDR2 is FYNNEI in the germline V gene. The CDR3 loop spans 15 amino acids. The junction had 4 bases not matched to a gene; V was cut back by 6 bases and J by 1 base. The CDR3 DNA is TGTGCCAGCAGAGCGGACAGGGGAAGCAATCAGCCCCAGCATTTT. Translated: CASRADRGSNQPQHF.

This clone came up once. This chain uses TRBV4-1 with TRBJ2-1; 11 bases are shared with TRBD1. The ends lost 3 bases at V and 8 bases at J; junction bases unmatched: 6. The CDR3 runs to 15 residues. CDR1 is MGHRA and CDR2 is YSYEKL in the germline V gene. The CDR3, as DNA: TGCGCCAGCAGCCATCTAGGACAGGGGGCTCATGAGCAGTTCTTC. Protein: CASSHLGQGAHEQFF.

The chain has TRBV18 and TRBJ2-7; TRBD1 aligns across 9 bases. From germline, CDR1 is KGHSH and CDR2 LQKENI. V gave up 0 bases and J gave up 3 bases; unmatched junction bases: 3. The CDR3 covers 15 residues. The chain's CDR3 is CASSPPRGQGYEQYF. CDR3 DNA sequence: TGTGCCAGCTCACCACCGCGGGGACAGGGCTACGAGCAGTACTTC.

The chain uses TRBV7-2 and TRBJ1-5; no clear D. This CDR3 spans 15 amino acids. V shed 0 bases and J shed 0 bases, with 6 bases lying between them. Germline V gene lookup returns CDR1 SGHTA and CDR2 FQGNSA. Written as DNA, the CDR3 is TGTGCCAGCAGCTTAGCGCGTAATAGCAATCAGCCCCAGCATTTT. Translated: CASSLARNSNQPQHF.

The chain joins TRBV19 to TRBJ2-7; 11 nucleotides line up with TRBD1. Germline CDR1 reads LNHDA; CDR2 reads SQIVND (reference sequence). The V segment lost 9 bases and the J segment 4 bases; nucleotides outside the gene matches: 5. The CDR3 sequence is 13 residues long. Here the CDR3 DNA reads TGTGCCAGCGGAGGACAGGGGGCATACGAGCAGTACTTC. Translating it yields CASGGQGAYEQYF.

Comment on this clone: The junction shows a germline mismatch at one end, possibly a read error. The chain has TRBV7-7 and TRBJ1-1, with D maybe TRBD1 (5 bases). CDR1 and CDR2 (germline): SSHAT, FNYEAQ (reference sequence). This CDR3 is 13 amino acids long. The CDR3 region has the DNA TGTGCTAGCAGCTTAGCGGGGCTCAGTCGGGCTTTCTTT. Translating gives CASSLAGLSRAFF. The full variable domain, completed using reference TRBV7-7 and TRBJ1-1, is GAGVSQSPRYKVTKRGQDVTLRCDPISSHATLYWYQQALGQGPEFLTYFNYEAQPDKSGLPSDRFSAERPEGSISTLTIQRTEQRDSAMYRCASSLAGLSRAFFGQGTRLTVV.

This chain uses TRBV27 with TRBJ2-7, with TRBD1 identical over 10 bases. Germline loops: CDR1 MNHEY, CDR2 SMNVEV (reference sequence). The CDR3 contains 15 residues. Trimming removed 5 bases from V and 3 bases from J; junction bases left unmatched: 7. The CDR3 here is CASSRSGTGVYEQYF. The CDR3 DNA sequence: TGTGCCAGCAGTCGCTCAGGGACAGGGGTCTACGAGCAGTACTTC.

The chain is built from TRBV6-5 and TRBJ1-1, with D possibly TRBD1 on 5 matching bases. CDR3 length equals 14 residues. CDR1 is MNHEY, CDR2 SVGAGI, per germline. The V end was cut by 7 bases, the J end by 4 bases, with 16 bases between. The CDR3 protein is CASNQQGLGTEAFF. The CDR3 nucleotides read TGTGCCAGCAATCAGCAGGGTTTGGGCACTGAAGCTTTCTTT.

This chain connects TRBV28 to TRBJ2-4; TRBD1 agrees at 8 bases. The CDR3 spans 15 residues. Trimming cost V 3 bases and J 5 bases; bases outside gene matches: 6. Germline V gene data show CDR1 as MDHEN and CDR2 as SYDVKM. The DNA for the CDR3 is TGTGCCAGCAGTTTCCAGGGGGCCCGGGAAAACATTCAGTACTTC. It translates to CASSFQGARENIQYF.